The sample holds one count of the clone carrying this T cell receptor beta chain. The antigen remains undetermined. The PCR used 60 Vbeta and 13 Jbeta primers. In the authors' workflow: Unique TCR beta chains totaled approximately 83 million in a later count, with approximately 10 million of them shared. Produced via immunoSEQ multiplex PCR; TCRdb's table is partial and in-frame only. V and J calls and clone size follow that table, whereas D and trimming were derived from the DNA. Of under 140,000 clones in the sample, around 88% were seen once. This specimen comes from a study of cytomegalovirus exposure and HLA in healthy donors. General study findings and limits: Earlier analysis found most TCR beta V segments productive about 87% or about 30% of the time.

From germline, CDR1 is SGHKS and CDR2 YYEKEE (reference sequence). The CDR3 is made up of 14 amino acids. The V end lost 0 bases, the J end lost 7 bases, and 11 bases lay between the germline ends. This TCR was sampled from a man between 40 and 49 years old in good health and CMV-seronegative. Sequences were obtained from PBMCs. The J gene is TRBJ1-5, the V gene TRBV5-5; a weak D match, TRBD1 (5 bases). The CDR3 loop reads CASSLVAGWQPQHF. The DNA for the CDR3 is TGTGCCAGCAGCTTGGTAGCAGGGTGGCAGCCCCAGCATTTT.